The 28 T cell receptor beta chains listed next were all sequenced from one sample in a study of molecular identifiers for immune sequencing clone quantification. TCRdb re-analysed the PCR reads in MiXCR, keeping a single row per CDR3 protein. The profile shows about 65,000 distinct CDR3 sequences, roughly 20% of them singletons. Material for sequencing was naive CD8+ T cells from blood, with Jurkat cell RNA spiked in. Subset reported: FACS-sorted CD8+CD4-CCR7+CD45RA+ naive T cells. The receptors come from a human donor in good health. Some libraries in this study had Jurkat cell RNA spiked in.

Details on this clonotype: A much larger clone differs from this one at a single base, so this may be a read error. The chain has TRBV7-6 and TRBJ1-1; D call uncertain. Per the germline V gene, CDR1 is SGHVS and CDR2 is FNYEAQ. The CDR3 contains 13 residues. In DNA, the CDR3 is TGTGCCAGCAGTCCCATGTCCGCGTCTGAAGCTTCCTTT. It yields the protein CASSPMSASEASF.

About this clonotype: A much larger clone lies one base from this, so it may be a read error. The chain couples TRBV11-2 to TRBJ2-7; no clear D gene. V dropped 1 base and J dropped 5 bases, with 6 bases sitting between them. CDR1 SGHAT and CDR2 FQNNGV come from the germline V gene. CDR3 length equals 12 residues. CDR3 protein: CASSLVRNEQYF. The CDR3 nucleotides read TGTGCCAGCAGCTTAGTGCGCAACGAGCAGTACTTC.

CDR3 bases: TGTGCCAGCAGCAGGAGCGTCTCCTACAATGAGCAGTTCTTC. Its translation is CASSRSVSYNEQFF. The rearrangement links TRBV13 to TRBJ2-1; D remains unclear. V gave up 5 bases and J gave up 0 bases, with 8 bases separating them. Germline V gene lookup returns CDR1 PRHDT and CDR2 FYEKMQ (reference sequence). The CDR3 is 14 residues long.

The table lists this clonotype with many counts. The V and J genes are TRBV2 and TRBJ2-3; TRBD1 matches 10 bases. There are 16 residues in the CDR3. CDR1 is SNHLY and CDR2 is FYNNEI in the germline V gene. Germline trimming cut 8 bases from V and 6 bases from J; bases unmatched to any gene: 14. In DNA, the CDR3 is TGTGCCAGCTCCGGGGATTGGGACAGGGGATCGGATACGCAGTATTTT. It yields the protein CASSGDWDRGSDTQYF.

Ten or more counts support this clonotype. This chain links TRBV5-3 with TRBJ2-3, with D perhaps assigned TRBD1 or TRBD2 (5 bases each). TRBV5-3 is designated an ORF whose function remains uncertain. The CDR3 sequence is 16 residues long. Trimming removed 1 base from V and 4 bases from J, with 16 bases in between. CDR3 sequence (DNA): TGTGCCAGAAGCTTGTGCGAGGGGCCCGGGGCAGATACGCAGTATTTT. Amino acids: CARSLCEGPGADTQYF.

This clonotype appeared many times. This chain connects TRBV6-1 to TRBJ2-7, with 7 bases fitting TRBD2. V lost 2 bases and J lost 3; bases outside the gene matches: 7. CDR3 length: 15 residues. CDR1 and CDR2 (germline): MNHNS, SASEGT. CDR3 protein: CASSERGLAVYEQYF. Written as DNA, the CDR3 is TGTGCCAGCAGTGAAAGAGGTCTAGCGGTCTACGAGCAGTACTTC.

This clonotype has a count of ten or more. The CDR3: CASSSMTGGYLTNEKLFF. CDR3 in DNA: TGTGCCAGCAGTTCGATGACAGGGGGATATTTAACTAATGAAAAACTGTTTTTT. The chain combines TRBV27 with TRBJ1-4; 9 bases are shared with TRBD1. The CDR3 consists of 18 residues. Germline V CDR1 and CDR2: MNHEY, SMNVEV (reference sequence). Germline trimming cut 4 bases from V and 1 base from J; bases unmatched to any gene: 10.

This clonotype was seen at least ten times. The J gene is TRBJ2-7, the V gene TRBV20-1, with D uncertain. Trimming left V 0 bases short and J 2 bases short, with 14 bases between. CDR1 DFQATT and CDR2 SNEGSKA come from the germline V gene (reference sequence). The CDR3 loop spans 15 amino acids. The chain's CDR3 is CSARDRSGLPYEQYF. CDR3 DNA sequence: TGCAGTGCTAGAGATCGTTCGGGCCTGCCCTACGAGCAGTACTTC.

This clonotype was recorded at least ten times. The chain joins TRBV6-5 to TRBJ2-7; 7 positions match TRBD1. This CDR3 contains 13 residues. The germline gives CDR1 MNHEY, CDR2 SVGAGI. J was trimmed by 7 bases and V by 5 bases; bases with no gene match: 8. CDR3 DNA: TGTGCCAGCAGTACAGGACAGGCGCGGGAGCAGTACTTC. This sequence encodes CASSTGQAREQYF.

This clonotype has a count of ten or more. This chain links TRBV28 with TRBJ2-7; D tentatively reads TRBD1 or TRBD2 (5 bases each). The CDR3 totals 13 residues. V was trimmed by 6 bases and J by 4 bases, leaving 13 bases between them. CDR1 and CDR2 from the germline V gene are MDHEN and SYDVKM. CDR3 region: CASRASEGYEQYF. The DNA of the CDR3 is TGTGCCAGCAGAGCCTCCGAGGGGTACGAGCAGTACTTC. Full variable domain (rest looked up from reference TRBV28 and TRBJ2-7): DVKVTQSSRYLVKRTGEKVFLECVQDMDHENMFWYRQDPGLGLRLIYFSYDVKMKEKGDIPEGYSVSREKKERFSLILESASTNQTSMYLCASRASEGYEQYFGPGTRLTVT.

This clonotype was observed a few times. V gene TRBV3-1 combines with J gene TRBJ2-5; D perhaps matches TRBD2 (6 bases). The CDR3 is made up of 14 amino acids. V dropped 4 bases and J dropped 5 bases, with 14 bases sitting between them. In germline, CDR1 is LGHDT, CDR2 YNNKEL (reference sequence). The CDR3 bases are TGTGCCAGCAGCCCCCGACTAGTAAGGGAGACCCAGTACTTC. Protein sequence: CASSPRLVRETQYF.

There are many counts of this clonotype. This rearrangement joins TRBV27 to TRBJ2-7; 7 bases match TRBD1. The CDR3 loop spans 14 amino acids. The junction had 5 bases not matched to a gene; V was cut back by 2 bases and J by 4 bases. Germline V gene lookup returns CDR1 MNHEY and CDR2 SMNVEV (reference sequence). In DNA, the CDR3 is TGTGCCAGCAGTTTACGGGACAGAATTTACGAGCAGTACTTC. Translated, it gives CASSLRDRIYEQYF.

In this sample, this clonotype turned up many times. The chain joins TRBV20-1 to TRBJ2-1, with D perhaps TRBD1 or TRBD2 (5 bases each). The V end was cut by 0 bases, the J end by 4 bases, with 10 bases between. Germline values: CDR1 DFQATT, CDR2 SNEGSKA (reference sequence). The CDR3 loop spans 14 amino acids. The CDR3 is CSARDGDGYNEQFF. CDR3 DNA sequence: TGCAGTGCTAGAGACGGGGACGGATACAATGAGCAGTTCTTC.

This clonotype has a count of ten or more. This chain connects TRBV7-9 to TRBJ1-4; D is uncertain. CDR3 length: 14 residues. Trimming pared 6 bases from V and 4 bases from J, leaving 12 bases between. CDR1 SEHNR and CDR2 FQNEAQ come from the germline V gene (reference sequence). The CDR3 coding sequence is TGTGCCAGCAGTCTTCAGGATAGTAATGAAAAACTGTTTTTT. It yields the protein CASSLQDSNEKLFF.

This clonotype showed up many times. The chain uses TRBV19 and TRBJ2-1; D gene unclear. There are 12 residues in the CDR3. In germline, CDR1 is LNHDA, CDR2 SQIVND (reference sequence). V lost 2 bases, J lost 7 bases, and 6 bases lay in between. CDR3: CASSIMGNEQFF. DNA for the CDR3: TGTGCCAGTAGTATAATGGGTAATGAGCAGTTCTTC.

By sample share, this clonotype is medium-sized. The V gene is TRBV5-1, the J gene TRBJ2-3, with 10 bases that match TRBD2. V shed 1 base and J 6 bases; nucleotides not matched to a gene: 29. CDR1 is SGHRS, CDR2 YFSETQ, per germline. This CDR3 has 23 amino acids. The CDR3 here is CASSLYPGPRAGPAAGGPDTQYF. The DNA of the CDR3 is TGCGCCAGCAGCTTGTATCCGGGACCGAGAGCTGGTCCCGCAGCGGGAGGGCCTGATACGCAGTATTTT.

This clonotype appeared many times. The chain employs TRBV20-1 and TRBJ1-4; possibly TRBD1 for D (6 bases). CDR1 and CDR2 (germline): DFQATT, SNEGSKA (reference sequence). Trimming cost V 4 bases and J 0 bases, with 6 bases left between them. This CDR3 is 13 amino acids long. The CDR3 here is CSAKGATNEKLFF. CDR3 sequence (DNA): TGCAGTGCTAAGGGGGCAACTAATGAAAAACTGTTTTTT.

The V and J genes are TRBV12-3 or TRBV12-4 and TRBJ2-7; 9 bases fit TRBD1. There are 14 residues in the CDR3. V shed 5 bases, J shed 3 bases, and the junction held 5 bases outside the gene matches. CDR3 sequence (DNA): TGTGCCAGCAGTCTTTGGGACAGGGACTACGAGCAGTACTTC. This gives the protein CASSLWDRDYEQYF.

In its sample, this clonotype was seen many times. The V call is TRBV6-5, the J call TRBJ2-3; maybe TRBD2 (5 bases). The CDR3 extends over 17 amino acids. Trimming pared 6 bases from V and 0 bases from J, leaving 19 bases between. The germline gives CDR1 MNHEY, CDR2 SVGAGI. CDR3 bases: TGTGCCAGCAGCCGGCGGGCAGGCAGAGCCAGCACAGATACGCAGTATTTT. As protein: CASSRRAGRASTDTQYF.

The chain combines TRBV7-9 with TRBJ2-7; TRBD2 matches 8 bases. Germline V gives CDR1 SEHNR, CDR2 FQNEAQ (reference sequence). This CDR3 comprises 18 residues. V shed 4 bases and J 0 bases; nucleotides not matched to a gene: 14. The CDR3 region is CASSSTGTRALSSYEQYF. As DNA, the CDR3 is TGTGCCAGCAGCTCAACCGGGACTAGGGCTTTGAGCTCCTACGAGCAGTACTTC.

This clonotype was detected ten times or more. The CDR3 nucleotides read TGCAGTGCTAGAGAGGGGGAGACAGGGTCTCAGCCCCAGCATTTT. Its translation is CSAREGETGSQPQHF. The chain couples TRBV20-1 to TRBJ1-5; 7 bases agree with TRBD1. The CDR3 is 15 amino acids. Germline values: CDR1 DFQATT, CDR2 SNEGSKA (reference sequence). The junction had 8 bases not matched to a gene; V was cut back by 0 bases and J by 6 bases.

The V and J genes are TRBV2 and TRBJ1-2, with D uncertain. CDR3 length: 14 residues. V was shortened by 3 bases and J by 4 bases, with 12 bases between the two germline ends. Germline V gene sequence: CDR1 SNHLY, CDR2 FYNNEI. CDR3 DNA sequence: TGTGCCAGCAGTGAGATGGTTTTGCCCTATGGCTACACCTTC. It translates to CASSEMVLPYGYTF.

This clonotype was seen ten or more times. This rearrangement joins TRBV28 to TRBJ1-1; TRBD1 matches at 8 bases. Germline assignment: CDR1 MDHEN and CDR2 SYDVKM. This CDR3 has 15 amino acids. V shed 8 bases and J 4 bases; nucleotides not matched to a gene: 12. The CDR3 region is CASRVQGARSTEAFF. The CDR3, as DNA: TGTGCCAGCCGTGTCCAGGGGGCGCGGAGCACTGAAGCTTTCTTT.

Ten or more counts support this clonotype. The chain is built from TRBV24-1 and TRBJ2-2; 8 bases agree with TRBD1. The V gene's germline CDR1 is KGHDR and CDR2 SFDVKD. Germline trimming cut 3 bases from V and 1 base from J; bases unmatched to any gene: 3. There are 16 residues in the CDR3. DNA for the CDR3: TGTGCCACCAGTGATCCAACAGGGGGGAACACCGGGGAGCTGTTTTTT. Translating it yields CATSDPTGGNTGELFF.

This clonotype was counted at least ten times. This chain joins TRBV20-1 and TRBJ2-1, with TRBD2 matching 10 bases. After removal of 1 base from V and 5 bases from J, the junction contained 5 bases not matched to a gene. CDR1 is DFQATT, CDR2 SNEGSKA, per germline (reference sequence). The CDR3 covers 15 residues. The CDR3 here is CSARAAGGPHNEQFF. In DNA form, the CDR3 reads TGCAGTGCTAGAGCAGCGGGAGGGCCGCACAATGAGCAGTTCTTC.

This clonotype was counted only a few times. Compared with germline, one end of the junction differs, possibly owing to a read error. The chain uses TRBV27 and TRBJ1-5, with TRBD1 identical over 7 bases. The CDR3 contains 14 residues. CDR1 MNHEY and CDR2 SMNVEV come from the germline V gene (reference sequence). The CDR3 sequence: CVSSLSGTARPQHF. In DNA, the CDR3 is TGTGTCAGCAGTTTATCCGGGACAGCGCGGCCCCAGCATTTT.

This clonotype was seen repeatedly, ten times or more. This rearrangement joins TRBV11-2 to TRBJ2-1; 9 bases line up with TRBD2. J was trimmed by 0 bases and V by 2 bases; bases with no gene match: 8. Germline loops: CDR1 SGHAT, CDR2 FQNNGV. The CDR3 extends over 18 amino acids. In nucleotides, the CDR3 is TGTGCCAGCAGCTTATTCGGGGCGGGAGGGAGCTCCTACAATGAGCAGTTCTTC. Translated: CASSLFGAGGSSYNEQFF.

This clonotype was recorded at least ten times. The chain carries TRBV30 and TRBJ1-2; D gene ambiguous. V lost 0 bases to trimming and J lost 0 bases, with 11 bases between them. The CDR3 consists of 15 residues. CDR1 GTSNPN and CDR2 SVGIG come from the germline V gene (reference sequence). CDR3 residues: CAWSVQRETNYGYTF. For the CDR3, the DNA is TGTGCCTGGAGTGTACAAAGGGAAACTAACTATGGCTACACCTTC.